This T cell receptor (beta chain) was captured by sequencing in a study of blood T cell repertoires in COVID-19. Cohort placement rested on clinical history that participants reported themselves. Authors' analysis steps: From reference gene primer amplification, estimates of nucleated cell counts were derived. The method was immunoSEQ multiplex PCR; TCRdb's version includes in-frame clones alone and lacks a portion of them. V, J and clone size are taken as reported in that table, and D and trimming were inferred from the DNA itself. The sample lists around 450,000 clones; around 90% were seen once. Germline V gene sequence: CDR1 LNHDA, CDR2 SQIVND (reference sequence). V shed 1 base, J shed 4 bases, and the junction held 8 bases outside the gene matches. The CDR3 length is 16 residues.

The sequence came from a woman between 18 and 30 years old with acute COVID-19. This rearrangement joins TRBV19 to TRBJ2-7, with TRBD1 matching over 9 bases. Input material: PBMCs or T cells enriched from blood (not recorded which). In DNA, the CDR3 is TGTGCCAGTAGTATAGCCCTCAGACAGGGGGGGTACGAGCAGTACTTC. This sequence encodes CASSIALRQGGYEQYF. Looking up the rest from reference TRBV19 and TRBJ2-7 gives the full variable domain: DGGITQSPKYLFRKEGQNVTLSCEQNLNHDAMYWYRQDPGQGLRLIYYSQIVNDFQKGDIAEGYSVSREKKESFPLTVTSAQKNPTAFYLCASSIALRQGGYEQYFGPGTRLTVT.